This T cell receptor beta chain was retrieved from a study of Graves' ophthalmopathy and Graves' hyperthyroidism. Additional autoimmune diseases, uncontrolled infections, pregnancy or lactation disqualified patients. RNA transcripts provided the template for amplifying TCR beta CDR3 regions. HTBI primers served in a first-round RT-PCR, which a second-round multiplex PCR followed. TCRdb re-called the multiplex PCR reads with MiXCR, one entry per CDR3 protein. The sample shows 240,000 or so distinct CDR3 sequences, around 42% of them seen only once. There are a few counts of this clonotype. Sequencing input: peripheral blood. This TCR derives from an adult man with Graves' ophthalmopathy.

CDR3 sequence (DNA): TGCGCCAGCAGCTCGGGGACTGCTAACTATGGCTACACCTTC. Protein: CASSSGTANYGYTF. This chain uses TRBV5-1 with TRBJ1-2; TRBD1 might be the D (5 bases). Germline CDR1 SGHRS, CDR2 YFSETQ. Trimming pared 3 bases from V and 0 bases from J, leaving 9 bases between. This CDR3 comprises 14 residues. Full variable domain (outside the CDR3, taken from reference TRBV5-1 and TRBJ1-2): KAGVTQTPRYLIKTRGQQVTLSCSPISGHRSVSWYQQTPGQGLQFLFEYFSETQRNKGNFPGRFSGRQFSNSRSEMNVSTLELGDSALYLCASSSGTANYGYTFGSGTRLTVV.